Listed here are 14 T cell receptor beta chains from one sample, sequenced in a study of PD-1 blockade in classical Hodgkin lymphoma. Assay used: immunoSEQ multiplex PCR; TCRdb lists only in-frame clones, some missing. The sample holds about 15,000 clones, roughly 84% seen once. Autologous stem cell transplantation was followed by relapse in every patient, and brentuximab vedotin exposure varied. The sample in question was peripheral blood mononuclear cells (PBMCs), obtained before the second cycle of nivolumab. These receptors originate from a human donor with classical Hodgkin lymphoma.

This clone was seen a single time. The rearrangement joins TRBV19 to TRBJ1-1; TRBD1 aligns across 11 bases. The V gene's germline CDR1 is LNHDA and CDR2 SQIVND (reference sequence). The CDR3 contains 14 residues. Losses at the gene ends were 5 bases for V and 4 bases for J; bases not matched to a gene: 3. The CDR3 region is CASSQDRGPTEAFF. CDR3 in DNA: TGTGCCAGTAGTCAGGACAGGGGGCCCACTGAAGCTTTCTTT.

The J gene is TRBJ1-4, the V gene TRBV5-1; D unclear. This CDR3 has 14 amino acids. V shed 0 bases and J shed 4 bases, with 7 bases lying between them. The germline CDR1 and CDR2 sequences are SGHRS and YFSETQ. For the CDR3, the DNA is TGCGCCAGCAGCTTGGTCTCGAGTAATGAAAAACTGTTTTTT. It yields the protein CASSLVSSNEKLFF.

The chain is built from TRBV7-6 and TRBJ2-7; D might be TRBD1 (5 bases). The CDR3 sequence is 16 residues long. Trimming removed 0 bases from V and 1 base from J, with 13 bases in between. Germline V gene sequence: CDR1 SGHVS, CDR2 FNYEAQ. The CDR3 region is CASSLARRGQSYEQYF. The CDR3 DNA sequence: TGTGCCAGCAGCTTAGCGCGAAGGGGCCAGTCCTACGAGCAGTACTTC.

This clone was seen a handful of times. CDR3: CASSLMDRGLAGELFF. CDR3 DNA: TGTGCCAGCAGCCTGATGGACAGGGGGCTTGCTGGGGAGCTGTTTTTT. The rearrangement links TRBV11-2 to TRBJ2-2; TRBD1 matches at 11 bases. The CDR3 spans 16 residues. Germline V gene sequence: CDR1 SGHAT, CDR2 FQNNGV. Trimming removed 5 bases from V and 8 bases from J; junction bases left unmatched: 10.

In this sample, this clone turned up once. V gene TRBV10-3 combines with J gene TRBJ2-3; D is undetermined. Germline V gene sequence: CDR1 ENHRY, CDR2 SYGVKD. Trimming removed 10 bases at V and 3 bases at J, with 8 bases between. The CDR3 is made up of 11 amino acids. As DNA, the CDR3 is TGTGCCACTGTCGGGACAGATACGCAGTATTTT. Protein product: CATVGTDTQYF.

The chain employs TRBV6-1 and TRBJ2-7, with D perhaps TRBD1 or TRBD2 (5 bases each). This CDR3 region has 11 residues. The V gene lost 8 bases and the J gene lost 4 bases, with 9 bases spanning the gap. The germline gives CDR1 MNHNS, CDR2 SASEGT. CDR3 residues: CASGDHYEQYF. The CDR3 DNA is TGTGCCAGCGGGGACCATTACGAGCAGTACTTC.

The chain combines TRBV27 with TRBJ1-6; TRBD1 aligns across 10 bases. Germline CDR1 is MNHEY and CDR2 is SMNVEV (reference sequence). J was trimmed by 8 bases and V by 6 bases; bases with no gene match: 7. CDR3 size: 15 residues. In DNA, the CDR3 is TGTGCCAGCAGCTTACTCGGGACAGGGGATTCACCCCTCCACTTT. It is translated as CASSLLGTGDSPLHF.

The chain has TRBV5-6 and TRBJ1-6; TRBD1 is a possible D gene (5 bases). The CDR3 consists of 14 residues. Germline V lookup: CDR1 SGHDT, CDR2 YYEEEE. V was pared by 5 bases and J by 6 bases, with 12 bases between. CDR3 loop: CASRLLGTNSPLHF. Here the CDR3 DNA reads TGTGCCAGCAGATTGCTCGGGACTAATTCACCCCTCCACTTT.

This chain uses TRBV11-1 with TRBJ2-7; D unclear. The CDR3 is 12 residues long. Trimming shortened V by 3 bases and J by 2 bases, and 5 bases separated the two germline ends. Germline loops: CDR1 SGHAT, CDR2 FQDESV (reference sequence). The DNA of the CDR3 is TGTGCCAGCAGCTTTCGAGCCTACGAGCAGTACTTC. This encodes CASSFRAYEQYF.

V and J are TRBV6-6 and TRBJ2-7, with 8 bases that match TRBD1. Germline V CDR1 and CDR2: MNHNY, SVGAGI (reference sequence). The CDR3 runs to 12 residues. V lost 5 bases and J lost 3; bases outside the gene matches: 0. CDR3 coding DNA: TGTGCCAGCAGTGGGACAGGCTACGAGCAGTACTTC. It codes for CASSGTGYEQYF.

The CDR3 here is CAISEVGETYEQYF. The CDR3 region has the DNA TGTGCCATCAGTGAAGTCGGGGAAACCTACGAGCAGTACTTC. The genes are TRBV10-3 and TRBJ2-7; D is perhaps TRBD2 (5 bases). The CDR3 spans 14 residues. The V end lost 3 bases, the J end lost 2 bases, and 11 bases lay between the germline ends. In germline, CDR1 is ENHRY, CDR2 SYGVKD.

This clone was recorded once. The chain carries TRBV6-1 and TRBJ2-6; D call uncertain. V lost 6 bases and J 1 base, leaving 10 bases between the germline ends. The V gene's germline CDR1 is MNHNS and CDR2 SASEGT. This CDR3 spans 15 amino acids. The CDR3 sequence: CASSWGHSGANVLTF. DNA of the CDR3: TGTGCCAGCAGCTGGGGTCATTCTGGGGCCAACGTCCTGACTTTC.

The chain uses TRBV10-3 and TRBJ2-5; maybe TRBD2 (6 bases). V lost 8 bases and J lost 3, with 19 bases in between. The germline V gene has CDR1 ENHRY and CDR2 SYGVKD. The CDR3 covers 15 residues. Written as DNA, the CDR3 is TGTGCCATCCGCAACCCGGGGACGGGAGAAGAGACCCAGTACTTC. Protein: CAIRNPGTGEETQYF.

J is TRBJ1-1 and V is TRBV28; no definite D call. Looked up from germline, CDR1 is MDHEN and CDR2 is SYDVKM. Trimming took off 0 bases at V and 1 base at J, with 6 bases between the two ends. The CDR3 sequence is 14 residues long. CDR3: CASSLWEGNTEAFF. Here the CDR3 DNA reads TGTGCCAGCAGTTTATGGGAGGGGAACACTGAAGCTTTCTTT.